Listed below are T cell receptor beta chains from one sample, sequenced in a study of Ad26.COV2.S vaccination and SARS-CoV-2 variants. Sequencing used immunoSEQ multiplex PCR; TCRdb keeps in-frame clones, though not all of them. The data hold hundreds of thousands of clones, with about 89% observed a single time. Source: peripheral blood, taken in a trial of Ad26.COV2.S vaccine versus placebo. Receptors were obtained from a person between 18 and 60 years old who received the Ad26.COV2.S COVID-19 vaccine or a placebo. Both conserved end residues are part of each CDR3. D genes are given only for firm matches. Only part of the rows carry a size: once, few, many, or a class if the clone is expanded.

V,size,J,D,CDR3,DNA
TRBV18,few,TRBJ1-2,TRBD1,CASSPTTGGRDYGYTF,TGTGCCAGCTCACCTACCACAGGGGGCAGAGACTATGGCTACACCTTC
TRBV19,NA,TRBJ2-3,NA,CASSETGSTDTQYF,TGTGCCAGTAGCGAAACAGGGAGCACAGATACGCAGTATTTT
TRBV6-6,NA,TRBJ1-1,NA,CASSYSGGQGTEAFF,TGTGCCAGCAGTTACTCAGGTGGACAAGGGACTGAAGCTTTCTTT
TRBV9,NA,TRBJ2-3,TRBD1,CASSVDPGTGVTDTQYF,TGTGCCAGCAGCGTAGATCCCGGGACAGGGGTCACAGATACGCAGTATTTT
TRBV10-3,NA,TRBJ1-2,NA,CAINEDGRVGRYTF,TGTGCCATCAACGAGGACGGGCGCGTCGGTCGCTACACCTTC
TRBV7-9,NA,TRBJ2-5,NA,CASSLRSHRETQYF,TGTGCCAGCAGCTTAAGGTCCCACCGAGAGACCCAGTACTTC
TRBV3-1/TRBV3-2,NA,TRBJ2-6,TRBD1,CASSQPSGTALSGANVLTF,TGTGCCAGCAGCCAACCCTCCGGGACAGCCCTCTCTGGGGCCAACGTCCTGACTTTC
TRBV4-1,NA,TRBJ2-7,TRBD1,CASSHRTGDEQYF,TGCGCCAGCAGCCATCGGACAGGGGACGAGCAGTACTTC
TRBV7-6,NA,TRBJ1-1,NA,CASSLGPAPMNTEAFF,TGTGCCAGCAGCTTAGGTCCAGCCCCTATGAACACTGAAGCTTTCTTT
TRBV18,NA,TRBJ2-1,TRBD2,CASSPSFGRSNEQFF,TGTGCCAGCTCGCCTTCTTTCGGGAGGAGCAATGAGCAGTTCTTC
TRBV7-2,NA,TRBJ2-7,TRBD2,CASSPQGLAGGPIEQYF,TGTGCCAGCAGCCCGCAGGGACTAGCGGGGGGGCCAATCGAGCAGTACTTC
TRBV18,NA,TRBJ2-2,NA,CASSPTGPGELFF,TGTGCCAGCTCACCGACGGGCCCAGGGGAGCTGTTTTTT
TRBV6-6,once,TRBJ2-5,TRBD1,CASTTRDRGYRETQYF,TGTGCCAGCACCACCAGGGACAGGGGGTACAGAGAGACCCAGTACTTC
TRBV15,NA,TRBJ2-1,NA,CATSRGLGYNEQFF,TGTGCCACCAGCAGGGGGCTGGGGTACAATGAGCAGTTCTTC
TRBV5-1,NA,TRBJ1-4,NA,CASNPGNRDEKLFF,TGCGCCAGCAATCCTGGCAACAGGGATGAAAAACTGTTTTTT
TRBV10-2,NA,TRBJ1-1,NA,CATTTGIKAEAFF,TGCGCCACCACGACAGGAATTAAAGCTGAAGCTTTCTTT
TRBV11-2,once,TRBJ1-2,NA,CASSLEGGTGYGYTF,TGTGCCAGCAGCTTAGAGGGTGGCACCGGCTATGGCTACACCTTC
TRBV4-2,NA,TRBJ2-5,NA,CASSQGRSQETQYF,TGTGCCAGCAGCCAAGGCAGGTCCCAAGAGACCCAGTACTTC
TRBV30,NA,TRBJ2-2,NA,CAWSYLNTGELFF,TGTGCCTGGAGTTATCTGAACACCGGGGAGCTGTTTTTT
TRBV5-1,NA,TRBJ1-1,TRBD1,CASSRDRGPEAFF,TGCGCCAGCAGCAGGGACAGGGGGCCCGAAGCTTTCTTT
TRBV11-2,NA,TRBJ2-7,NA,CASSPDRYEQYF,TGTGCCAGCAGCCCGGACAGATACGAGCAGTACTTC
TRBV30,NA,TRBJ1-2,NA,CAWSVTNTGSRRYGYTF,TGTGCCTGGAGTGTTACCAACACAGGGAGTCGCCGCTATGGCTACACCTTC
TRBV18,NA,TRBJ2-5,NA,CASSPPGRRETQYF,TGTGCCAGCTCACCGCCCGGGAGAAGAGAGACCCAGTACTTC
TRBV6-4,NA,TRBJ2-1,NA,CASSEGDEQFF,TGTGCCAGCAGTGAGGGTGATGAGCAGTTCTTC
TRBV6-2/TRBV6-3,NA,TRBJ2-7,TRBD2,CASSYSGKLGGTSSNEQYF,TGTGCCAGCAGTTACTCGGGGAAACTAGGCGGGACTAGCTCGAACGAGCAGTACTTC
TRBV6-1,many,TRBJ2-7,TRBD1,CASSEEQGNSYEQYF,TGTGCCAGCAGTGAAGAACAGGGGAATTCCTACGAGCAGTACTTC
TRBV13,NA,TRBJ2-1,NA,CASSPKDSSYNEQFF,TGTGCCAGCAGCCCAAAGGACTCCTCCTACAATGAGCAGTTCTTC
TRBV2,NA,TRBJ2-5,NA,CASSEFRTQETQYF,TGTGCCAGCAGTGAGTTTAGGACCCAAGAGACCCAGTACTTC
TRBV24-1,NA,TRBJ2-3,NA,CATSDPGSSDTQYF,TGTGCCACCAGTGATCCAGGCAGTTCAGATACGCAGTATTTT
TRBV6-4,NA,TRBJ1-2,TRBD1,CASSPRTGDLYGYTF,TGTGCCAGCAGTCCCCGGACAGGGGACCTCTATGGCTACACCTTC
TRBV4-3,NA,TRBJ2-1,TRBD2,CASSQGTSGNLYNEQFF,TGCGCCAGCAGCCAGGGGACTAGCGGGAACCTCTACAATGAGCAGTTCTTC
TRBV5-1,NA,TRBJ2-2,NA,CASSSDQGKHTGELFF,TGCGCCAGCAGCTCAGATCAGGGGAAGCACACCGGGGAGCTGTTTTTT
TRBV21-1,NA,TRBJ2-2,NA,CASSNYGQGKGGELFF,TGTGCCAGCAGCAACTACGGGCAGGGGAAGGGCGGGGAGCTGTTTTTT
TRBV30,once,TRBJ2-6,TRBD1,CAWSQAGGRWSGANVLTF,TGTGCCTGGAGTCAGGCAGGGGGCAGATGGTCTGGGGCCAACGTCCTGACTTTC
TRBV5-5,NA,TRBJ2-7,NA,CASSSLDEQYF,TGTGCCAGCAGCTCCCTGGACGAGCAGTACTTC
TRBV30,few,TRBJ1-5,NA,CAWSVRKGMSNQPQHF,TGTGCCTGGAGTGTACGGAAGGGGATGAGCAATCAGCCCCAGCATTTT
TRBV19,NA,TRBJ1-5,NA,CASSPLTGYNQPQHF,TGTGCCAGTAGTCCCCTTACAGGATACAATCAGCCCCAGCATTTT
TRBV6-2/TRBV6-3,NA,TRBJ2-5,NA,CASSYSNAGRETQYF,TGTGCCAGCAGTTACTCGAATGCGGGTCGGGAGACCCAGTACTTC
TRBV19,once,TRBJ2-7,TRBD2,CASRASGIDEQYF,TGTGCCAGTAGAGCTAGCGGGATCGACGAGCAGTACTTC
TRBV6-2/TRBV6-3,NA,TRBJ2-5,NA,CASSYEGRGSQETQYF,TGTGCCAGCAGTTACGAGGGGCGGGGATCCCAAGAGACCCAGTACTTC
TRBV7-2,NA,TRBJ1-2,NA,CASSLSSQNYGYTF,TGTGCCAGCAGCTTAAGTTCTCAGAACTATGGCTACACCTTC
TRBV2,NA,TRBJ2-3,TRBD1,CASTRPGGQYTDTQYF,TGTGCCAGCACCAGACCAGGGGGCCAATACACAGATACGCAGTATTTT
TRBV9,few,TRBJ2-1,NA,CASSYQNEQFF,TGTGCCAGCAGCTACCAAAATGAGCAGTTCTTC
TRBV18,NA,TRBJ1-6,NA,CASSPKPQQNSPLHF,TGTGCCAGCTCACCTAAACCACAGCAGAATTCACCCCTCCACTTT
TRBV7-2,NA,TRBJ2-7,NA,CASSLVGNSPGDF,TGTGCCAGCAGCTTAGTAGGAAACTCCCCGGGGGACTTC
TRBV7-2,once,TRBJ2-7,TRBD2,CASSLVFGTTGSEQYF,TGTGCCAGCAGCTTAGTCTTTGGGACTACGGGATCCGAGCAGTACTTC
TRBV2,NA,TRBJ1-1,NA,CASNRVGFTEAFF,TGTGCCAGCAACAGGGTTGGATTCACTGAAGCTTTCTTT
TRBV6-5,NA,TRBJ1-6,TRBD1,CASSYGRGVHNSPLHF,TGTGCCAGCAGTTACGGCAGGGGGGTCCATAATTCACCCCTCCACTTT
TRBV6-5,NA,TRBJ2-7,NA,CASSKKLGLYEQYF,TGTGCCAGCAGCAAAAAACTGGGACTCTACGAGCAGTACTTC
TRBV6-5,NA,TRBJ2-7,NA,CASSYRPQQPGEQYF,TGTGCCAGCAGTTACCGTCCTCAACAACCCGGCGAGCAGTACTTC